This T cell receptor (beta chain) emerged from a study of T-cell reconstitution after alpha-beta-depleted transplantation in children. The germline CDR1 and CDR2 sequences are KGHDR and SFDVKD. CDR3 length: 18 residues. V was pared by 5 bases and J by 1 base, with 10 bases of the junction left unmatched. Unique molecular identifiers were incorporated into the prepared TCRbeta library. MiXCR was run by TCRdb on the PCR reads, yielding one entry per CDR3 protein. The sample records around 80,000 distinct CDR3 sequences, roughly 18% being singletons. The sequencing used PBMCs, mostly from graft donor cells, collected 360 days after TCRalphabeta/CD19-depleted stem cell transplant. The chain employs TRBV24-1 and TRBJ2-2; 9 bases are shared with TRBD1. The TCR sequence derives from a male patient aged 2-15 years who had a stem cell transplant for acute lymphoblastic leukemia, so the T cells may come from the graft donor. The CDR3 spells CATSGNSGTGLNTGELFF. The CDR3 DNA follows: TGTGCCACCAGTGGTAACTCCGGGACAGGGTTGAACACCGGGGAGCTGTTTTTT.